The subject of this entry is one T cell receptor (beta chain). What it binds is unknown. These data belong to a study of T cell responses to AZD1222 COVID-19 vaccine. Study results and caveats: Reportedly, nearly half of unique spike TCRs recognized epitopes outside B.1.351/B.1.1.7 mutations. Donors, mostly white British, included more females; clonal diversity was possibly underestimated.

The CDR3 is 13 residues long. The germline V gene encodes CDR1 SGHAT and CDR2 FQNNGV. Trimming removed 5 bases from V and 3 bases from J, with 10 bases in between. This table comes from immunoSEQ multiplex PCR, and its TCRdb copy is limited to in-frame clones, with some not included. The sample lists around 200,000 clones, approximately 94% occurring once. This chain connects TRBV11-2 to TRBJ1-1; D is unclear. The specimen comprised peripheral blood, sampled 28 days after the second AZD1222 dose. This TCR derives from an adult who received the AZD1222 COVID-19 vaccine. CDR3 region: CASSATKDTEAFF. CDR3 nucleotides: TGTGCCAGCAGCGCTACAAAGGACACTGAAGCTTTCTTT.